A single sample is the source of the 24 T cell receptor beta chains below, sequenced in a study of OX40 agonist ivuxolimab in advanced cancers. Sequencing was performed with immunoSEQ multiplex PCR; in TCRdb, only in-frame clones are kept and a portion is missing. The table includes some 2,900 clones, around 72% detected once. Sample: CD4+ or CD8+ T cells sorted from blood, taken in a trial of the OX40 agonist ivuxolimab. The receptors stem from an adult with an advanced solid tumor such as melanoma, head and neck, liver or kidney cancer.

Written as DNA, the CDR3 is TGTGCCAGTACAGACGGAGCCTACGAGCAGTACTTC. Translating gives CASTDGAYEQYF. J is TRBJ2-7 and V is TRBV27, with no clear D. The CDR3 sequence is 12 residues long. Per the germline V gene, CDR1 is MNHEY and CDR2 is SMNVEV (reference sequence). The V end lost 9 bases, the J end lost 2 bases, and 11 bases lay between the germline ends.

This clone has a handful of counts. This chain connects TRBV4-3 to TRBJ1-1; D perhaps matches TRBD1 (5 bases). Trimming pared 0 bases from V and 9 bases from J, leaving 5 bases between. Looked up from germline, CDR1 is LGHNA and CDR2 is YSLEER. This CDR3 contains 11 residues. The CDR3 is CASSQEDKAFF. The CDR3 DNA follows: TGCGCCAGCAGCCAAGAGGACAAAGCTTTCTTT.

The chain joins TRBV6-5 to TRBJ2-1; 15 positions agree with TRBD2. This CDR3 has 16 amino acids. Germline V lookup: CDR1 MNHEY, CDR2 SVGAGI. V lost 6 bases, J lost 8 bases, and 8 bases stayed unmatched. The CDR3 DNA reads TGTGCCAGCAGGTACGGGACTAGCGGGAGGACGGATGAGCAGTTCTTC. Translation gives CASRYGTSGRTDEQFF.

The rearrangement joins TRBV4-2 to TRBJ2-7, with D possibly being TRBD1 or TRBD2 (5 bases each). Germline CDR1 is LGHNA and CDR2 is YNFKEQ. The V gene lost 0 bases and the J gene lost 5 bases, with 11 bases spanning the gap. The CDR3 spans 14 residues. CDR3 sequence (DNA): TGTGCCAGCAGCCAAGATGGGGGAGTGGACGAGCAGTACTTC. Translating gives CASSQDGGVDEQYF.

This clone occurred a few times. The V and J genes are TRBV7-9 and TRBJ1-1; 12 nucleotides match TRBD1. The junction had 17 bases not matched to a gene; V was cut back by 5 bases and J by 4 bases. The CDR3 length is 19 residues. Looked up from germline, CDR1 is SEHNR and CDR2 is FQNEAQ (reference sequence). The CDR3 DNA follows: TGTGCCAGCAGCCCCTCATCCCCCGAGGGGACAGGGGGCGGCACTGAAGCTTTCTTT. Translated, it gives CASSPSSPEGTGGGTEAFF. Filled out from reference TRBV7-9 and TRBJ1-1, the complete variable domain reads DTGVSQNPRHKITKRGQNVTFRCDPISEHNRLYWYRQTLGQGPEFLTYFQNEAQLEKSRLLSDRFSAERPKGSFSTLEIQRTEQGDSAMYLCASSPSSPEGTGGGTEAFFGQGTRLTVV.

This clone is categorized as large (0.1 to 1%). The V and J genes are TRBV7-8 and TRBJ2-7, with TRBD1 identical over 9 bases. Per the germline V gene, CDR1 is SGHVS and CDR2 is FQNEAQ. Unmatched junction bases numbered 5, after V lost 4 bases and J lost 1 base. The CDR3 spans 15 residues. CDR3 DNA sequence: TGTGCCAGCAGCTCAGGACAGGGGCCATCCTACGAGCAGTACTTC. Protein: CASSSGQGPSYEQYF. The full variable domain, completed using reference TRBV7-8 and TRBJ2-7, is GAGVSQSPRYKVAKRGQDVALRCDPISGHVSLFWYQQALGQGPEFLTYFQNEAQLDKSGLPSDRFFAERPEGSVSTLKIQRTQQEDSAVYLCASSSGQGPSYEQYFGPGTRLTVT.

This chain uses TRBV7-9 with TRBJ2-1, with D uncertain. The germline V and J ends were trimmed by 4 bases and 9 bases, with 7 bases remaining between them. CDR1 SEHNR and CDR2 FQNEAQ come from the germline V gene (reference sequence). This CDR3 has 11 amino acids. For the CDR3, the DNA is TGTGCCAGCAGCTCCTCGAGTGAGCAGTTCTTC. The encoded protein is CASSSSSEQFF.

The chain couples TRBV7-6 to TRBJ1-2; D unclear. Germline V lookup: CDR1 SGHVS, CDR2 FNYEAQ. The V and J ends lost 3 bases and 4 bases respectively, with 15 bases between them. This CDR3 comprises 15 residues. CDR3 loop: CASSLISRKTYGYTF. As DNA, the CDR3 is TGTGCCAGCAGCTTGATATCTCGAAAGACCTATGGCTACACCTTC.

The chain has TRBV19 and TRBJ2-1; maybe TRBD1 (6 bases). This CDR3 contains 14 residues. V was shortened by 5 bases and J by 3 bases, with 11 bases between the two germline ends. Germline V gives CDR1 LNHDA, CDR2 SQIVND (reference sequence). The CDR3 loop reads CASSLRDNYNEQFF. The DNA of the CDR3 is TGTGCCAGTAGTCTCCGGGACAACTACAATGAGCAGTTCTTC.

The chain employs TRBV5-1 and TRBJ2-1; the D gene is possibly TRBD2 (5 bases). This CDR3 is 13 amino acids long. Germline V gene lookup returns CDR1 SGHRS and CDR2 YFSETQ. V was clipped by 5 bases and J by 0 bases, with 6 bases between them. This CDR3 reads CASRGSSYNEQFF. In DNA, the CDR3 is TGCGCCAGCAGAGGGAGCTCCTACAATGAGCAGTTCTTC.

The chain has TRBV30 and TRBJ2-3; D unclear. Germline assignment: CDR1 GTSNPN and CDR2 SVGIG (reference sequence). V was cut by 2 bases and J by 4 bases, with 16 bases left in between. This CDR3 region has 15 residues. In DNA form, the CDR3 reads TGTGCCTGGAGTCCGAACGGGCCCAACGCAGATACGCAGTATTTT. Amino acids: CAWSPNGPNADTQYF.

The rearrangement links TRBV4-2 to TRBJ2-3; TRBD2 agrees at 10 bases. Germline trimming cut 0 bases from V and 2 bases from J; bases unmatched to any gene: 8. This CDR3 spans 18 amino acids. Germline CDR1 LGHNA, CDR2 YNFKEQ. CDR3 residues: CASSQDPPSGGTTDTQYF. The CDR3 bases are TGTGCCAGCAGCCAAGATCCCCCTAGCGGGGGAACCACAGATACGCAGTATTTT.

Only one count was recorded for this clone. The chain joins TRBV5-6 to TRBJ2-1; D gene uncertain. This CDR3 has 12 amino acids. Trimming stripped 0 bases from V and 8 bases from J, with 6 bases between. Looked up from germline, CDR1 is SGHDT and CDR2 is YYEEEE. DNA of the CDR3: TGTGCCAGCAGCTTGGTGGGCGATGAGCAGTTCTTC. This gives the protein CASSLVGDEQFF.

The CDR3 DNA is TGTGCCAGCAGCTCAACCCAAACCCAAGCGGGGGAAGATCAGCCCCAGCATTTT. This sequence encodes CASSSTQTQAGEDQPQHF. J is TRBJ1-5 and V is TRBV28; D is possibly TRBD1 (5 bases). Germline V gene sequence: CDR1 MDHEN, CDR2 SYDVKM. This CDR3 contains 18 residues. V was shortened by 6 bases and J by 5 bases, with 26 bases between the two germline ends.

As DNA, the CDR3 is TGTGCCAGCAGTGGGACTAGCGGGGGCACAGATACGCAGTATTTT. This sequence encodes CASSGTSGGTDTQYF. The chain uses TRBV6-4 and TRBJ2-3, with 12 bases matching TRBD2. Trimming removed 4 bases from V and 1 base from J; junction bases left unmatched: 0. Germline-derived CDR1 and CDR2 are MRHNA and SNTAGT. This CDR3 has 15 residues.

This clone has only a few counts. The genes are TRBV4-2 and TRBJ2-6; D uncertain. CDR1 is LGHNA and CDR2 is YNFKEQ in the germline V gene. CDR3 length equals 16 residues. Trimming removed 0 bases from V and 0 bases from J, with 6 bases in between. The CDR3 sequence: CASSQDSVSGANVLTF. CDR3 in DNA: TGTGCCAGCAGCCAAGATTCCGTCTCTGGGGCCAACGTCCTGACTTTC.

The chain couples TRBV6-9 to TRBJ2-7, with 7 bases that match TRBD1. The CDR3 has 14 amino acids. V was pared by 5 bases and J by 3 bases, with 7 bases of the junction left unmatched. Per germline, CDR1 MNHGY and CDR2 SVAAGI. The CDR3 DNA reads TGTGCCAGCAGTGCCTCGACAGGGTTCTACGAGCAGTACTTC. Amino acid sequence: CASSASTGFYEQYF.

CDR3 sequence: CASSRCPKDYEQYF. CDR3 DNA sequence: TGTGCCAGCAGTCGGTGCCCAAAAGACTACGAGCAGTACTTC. The chain combines TRBV25-1 with TRBJ2-7; D not certain. The CDR3 contains 14 residues. Trimming shortened V by 5 bases and J by 3 bases, and 14 bases separated the two germline ends. Germline CDR1 MGHDK, CDR2 SYGVNS.

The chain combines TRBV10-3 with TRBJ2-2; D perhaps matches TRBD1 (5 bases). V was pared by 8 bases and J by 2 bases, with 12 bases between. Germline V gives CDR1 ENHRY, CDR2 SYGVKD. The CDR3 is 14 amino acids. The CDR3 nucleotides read TGTGCCATCGAGGAGACAGCTAACACCGGGGAGCTGTTTTTT. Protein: CAIEETANTGELFF.

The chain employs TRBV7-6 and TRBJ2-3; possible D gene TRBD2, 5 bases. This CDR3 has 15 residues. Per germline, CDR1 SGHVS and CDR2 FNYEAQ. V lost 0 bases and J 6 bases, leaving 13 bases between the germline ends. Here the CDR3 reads CASSLASNGVDTQYF. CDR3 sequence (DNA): TGTGCCAGCAGCTTAGCTAGCAACGGGGTGGATACGCAGTATTTT. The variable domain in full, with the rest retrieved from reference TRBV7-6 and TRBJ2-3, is GAGVSQSPRYKVTKRGQDVALRCDPISGHVSLYWYRQALGQGPEFLTYFNYEAQQDKSGLPNDRFSAERPEGSISTLTIQRTEQRDSAMYRCASSLASNGVDTQYFGPGTRLTVL.

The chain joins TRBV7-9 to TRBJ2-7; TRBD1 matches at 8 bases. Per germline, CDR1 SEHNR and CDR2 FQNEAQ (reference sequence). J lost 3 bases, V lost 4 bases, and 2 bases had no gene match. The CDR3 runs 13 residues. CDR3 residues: CASSYGTGYEQYF. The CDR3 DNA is TGTGCCAGCAGCTACGGGACAGGCTACGAGCAGTACTTC.

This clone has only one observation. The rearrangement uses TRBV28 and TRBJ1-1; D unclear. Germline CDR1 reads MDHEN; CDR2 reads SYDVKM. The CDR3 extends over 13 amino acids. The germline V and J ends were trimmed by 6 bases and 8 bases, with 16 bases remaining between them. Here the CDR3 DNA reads TGTGCCAGCAGCCTAGCCGGGAATGTGGAAGCTTTCTTT. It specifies CASSLAGNVEAFF.

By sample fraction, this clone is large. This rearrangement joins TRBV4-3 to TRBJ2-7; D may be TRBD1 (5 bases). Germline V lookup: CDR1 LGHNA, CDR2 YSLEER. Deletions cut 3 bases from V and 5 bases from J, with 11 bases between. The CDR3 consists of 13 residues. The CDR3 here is CASSQGQRNEQYF. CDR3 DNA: TGCGCCAGCAGCCAGGGGCAGAGGAACGAGCAGTACTTC.

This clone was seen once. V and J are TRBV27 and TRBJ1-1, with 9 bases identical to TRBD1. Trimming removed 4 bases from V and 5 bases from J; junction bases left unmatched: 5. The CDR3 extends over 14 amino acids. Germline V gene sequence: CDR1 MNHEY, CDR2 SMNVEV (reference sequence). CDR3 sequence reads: CASSYTGGGTEAFF. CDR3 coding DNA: TGTGCCAGCAGTTACACAGGGGGCGGGACTGAAGCTTTCTTT.